Each of the 7 T cell receptor beta chains below was sequenced from the same sample in a study of blood T cell repertoires in COVID-19. Some clones are missing from TCRdb's copy, which holds only in-frame ones; the method was immunoSEQ multiplex PCR. This sample yields 65,000 to 70,000 clones, of which about 90% are seen a single time; approximately 5.6% belongs to the top ten. Sequenced input: peripheral blood. The origin of the receptors is a man aged 45-65 years with active COVID-19.

This chain links TRBV5-6 with TRBJ2-7, with 9 nucleotides matching TRBD2. The CDR3 runs to 15 residues. Trimming at V came to 3 bases and at J to 5 bases, leaving 9 bases not matched to a gene. Per germline, CDR1 SGHDT and CDR2 YYEEEE. This CDR3 reads CASSSPGGLAHEQYF. The CDR3 nucleotides are TGTGCCAGCAGCTCTCCCGGGGGACTAGCCCACGAGCAGTACTTC.

V usage is TRBV27 and J usage is TRBJ1-6, with unresolved D. This CDR3 is 15 amino acids long. CDR1 MNHEY and CDR2 SMNVEV come from the germline V gene (reference sequence). V lost 2 bases to trimming and J lost 7 bases, with 12 bases between them. The CDR3 DNA is TGTGCCAGCAGTTTAGAACGACACCGGAATTCACCCCTCCACTTT. It encodes CASSLERHRNSPLHF.

The genes are TRBV4-3 and TRBJ1-2; D gene uncertain. CDR3 length equals 13 residues. Trimming removed 0 bases at V and 4 bases at J, with 6 bases between. CDR1 is LGHNA and CDR2 is YSLEER in the germline V gene. The CDR3 sequence: CASSQDRGYGYTF. The CDR3 DNA follows: TGCGCCAGCAGCCAAGATCGGGGCTATGGCTACACCTTC.

The CDR3 sequence: CASSPEAFYNSPLHF. The CDR3, as DNA: TGCGCCAGCAGCCCCGAGGCGTTCTATAATTCACCCCTCCACTTT. The gene calls are TRBV4-3 and TRBJ1-6; D is uncertain. The length of the CDR3 is 15 residues. Germline lookup yields CDR1 LGHNA and CDR2 YSLEER. Trimming pared 4 bases from V and 3 bases from J, leaving 10 bases between.

The chain's CDR3 is CASIPDRAVDNEQFF. CDR3 DNA: TGCGCCAGCATACCGGACAGGGCTGTCGACAATGAGCAGTTCTTC. The chain recombines TRBV5-1 with TRBJ2-1; the match to TRBD1 covers 8 bases. Per the germline V gene, CDR1 is SGHRS and CDR2 is YFSETQ. The CDR3 consists of 15 residues. Trimming at V came to 6 bases and at J to 5 bases, leaving 10 bases not matched to a gene.

This chain joins TRBV4-1 and TRBJ1-2; D gene unclear. Trimming took off 0 bases at V and 2 bases at J, with 10 bases between the two ends. In germline, CDR1 is MGHRA, CDR2 YSYEKL. The CDR3 has 15 residues. The CDR3 spells CASSQESGGNYGYTF. Written as DNA, the CDR3 is TGCGCCAGCAGCCAAGAGAGTGGCGGGAACTATGGCTACACCTTC.

The chain uses TRBV5-1 and TRBJ2-1, with 14 bases matching TRBD2. CDR1 and CDR2 (germline): SGHRS, YFSETQ. Trimming took 4 bases from V and 10 from J; bases not matched to a gene: 7. The CDR3 is 15 amino acids. The CDR3 DNA follows: TGCGCCAGCAGCAGGGGACTAGCGGGAGAGAGCGAGCAGTTCTTC. As protein: CASSRGLAGESEQFF. The full variable domain, completed using reference TRBV5-1 and TRBJ2-1, is KAGVTQTPRYLIKTRGQQVTLSCSPISGHRSVSWYQQTPGQGLQFLFEYFSETQRNKGNFPGRFSGRQFSNSRSEMNVSTLELGDSALYLCASSRGLAGESEQFFGPGTRLTVL.